The sequence of this TCR beta chain was determined in a study of cytomegalovirus exposure and HLA in healthy donors (dated by TCRdb to between 2016 and 2019). Study-wide context: An earlier analysis of about 530 of the donors reported 250 to 300 Gb of sequence data and 117 million unique TCR beta sequences obtained from about 200 million T cells. About 280 gigabases of sequencing data and approximately 91 million unique TCR sequences made up an early release that covered 640 HLA-typed donors. Of the roughly 410 genotyped donors, 65% to 90% were placed in the genetic ancestry cluster associated with self-reported Caucasian donors. The aim of the study was to test whether cataloging public T cell receptors could identify signatures of past pathogen exposure. The study used immunosequencing to profile the T cell repertoires of approximately 690 subjects and linked those repertoires to cytomegalovirus serostatus. Besides the first cohort of under 700 subjects, a separate validation cohort made up of around 120 different subjects was used. High-throughput TCR immunosequencing, statistical association of individual TCRs with disease status, and machine learning were combined to predict cytomegalovirus infection status. A later analysis re-analyzed previously published TCR beta repertoires from several hundred donors and added high-resolution HLA genotyping to study TCR occurrence patterns. The later analysis used no new phenotypic data to find candidate immune exposures, relying instead on TCR beta sequences and their occurrence across donors. In an earlier analysis of over 550 of the donors, high-throughput TCR beta sequencing was used to judge whether each TCR beta V gene segment behaved as functional or pseudogenic. Donor age, sex, ethnicity and CMV serostatus were compiled alongside the repertoire data. A later genetic analysis took genome-wide SNP genotypes for about 65% of the 666 donors and used that subset as a discovery cohort. All discovery cohort repertoires had been generated using a single sequencing platform. Both class I and class II loci were covered by HLA typing, at four-digit resolution. The number of typed donors differed by locus: about 629-630 for A, B, C, DRB1 and DQB1; approximately 520 for DQA1; 606 for DPA1; and some 430 for DPB1. Four or five DR-DQ haplotypes were handled as single units for association and clustering because linkage in the cohort was strong. Among 300 to 500 genotyped donors of the cohort, an average of about 240,000 unique TCR beta nucleotide sequences was sequenced per donor, of which 15% to 20% were non-productive. Broader findings and caveats from the paper: Immune exposure information for the cohort was limited to CMV serostatus. Assigning TCR associations to individual alleles was difficult when HLA alleles, especially DR and DQ, strongly co-occurred. A later analysis found that TCR association rates varied across HLA loci, with DRB1 alleles showing the most associated TCRs and HLA-C alleles the fewest. Presence/absence analyses assumed roughly uniform sequencing depth across donors, an assumption that may not hold. Most TCR sequences were observed very rarely across donors, whereas some public TCRs were present in many individuals. A later analysis found that HLA-associated TCR beta chains were more clonally expanded and had lower generation probabilities than equally common non-associated chains. According to a later analysis, most CMV-associated TCR beta chains appeared to be HLA-restricted, and the HLA associations seemed to be driven largely by CMV exposure. The 87-base-pair reads could not distinguish some IMGT-functional V segments, including TRBV6-2 and TRBV6-3, so those segments were excluded. A further reported finding was that TCR beta sequences accurately predicted the HLA-A and HLA-B alleles for most subjects in the first cohort. It was suggested by the authors that the approach could potentially be generalized to other disease states and immunological phenotypes. The cohort was sequenced for TCR beta chains only, and without alpha or paired-chain data the features that could be detected were limited. In an earlier analysis of approximately 590 of the donors, most TCR beta V segments were observed in productive rearrangements about 90% or about 30% of the time, broadly matching IMGT annotations. In a later genetic analysis, fewer N-insertions in productive TCRs were reported among donors in an Asian-associated ancestry cluster than the roughly 700-donor mean. A cluster of highly shared sequence variants was judged likely to be a technical artifact of the sequencing pipeline. Three of the identified cytomegalovirus-associated TCR beta chains were confirmed in vitro to be specific for cytomegalovirus antigens. The earlier analysis of approximately 540 of the donors excluded about 16 rarely observed V segments, including chromosome 9 orphons, because counts were too low. According to a later analysis, parvovirus B19, influenza, CMV and Epstein-Barr virus appeared linked to several top co-occurrence clusters. Linkage disequilibrium might explain the correlated functional status among segregating V segments, but an unknown experimental factor could not be ruled out. Specific HLA alleles were associated with over 15,000 TCR beta sequences at a false discovery rate of 0.05 in a later analysis. A total of fewer than 200 TCR beta chains were listed by the study as associated with cytomegalovirus. An association between a missense DCLRE1C variant and V-gene and J-gene trimming of TCR beta chains was found in a later genetic analysis and replicated in an independent cohort. The classifier was reported to diagnose cytomegalovirus status with high specificity and sensitivity in both the original and validation cohorts. Because HLA typing was unavailable for some donors at each locus, only the typed subset was used in association tests.

With respect to this clone: The specificity of this receptor is unknown. No base quality values were provided; no much bigger clone lies one nucleotide off.

The cohort consisted of more than 650 healthy bone marrow donors. At the time of sampling, all cohort members were nominally healthy, though unrecorded immune exposures were likely present. The donor was CMV seropositive and belonged to the group of 250 to 350 seropositive cohort members. A peripheral blood sample was collected from each donor, and TCR beta sequencing was performed on peripheral blood mononuclear cells. Genomic DNA was extracted from the blood cell samples with the Qiagen DNeasy Blood Extraction Kit. Library method: the immunoSEQ multiplex PCR assay. For the multiplex PCR, a mixture combining 60 forward primers for TCR Vbeta segments and 13 reverse primers for TCR Jbeta segments was used. A multiplex PCR assay on genomic DNA amplified the CDR3 region of rearranged TCR beta genes. The Illumina HiSeq System was used to sequence the amplified TCR beta libraries as 87-base-pair reads. On the authors' methods: A later analysis counted about 82 million unique TCR beta chains across the 666 repertoires, and roughly 11 million of these chains were shared by at least two donors. To remove PCR and sequencing errors, raw reads were error-corrected and collapsed into unique sequences using a nearest-neighbor algorithm that merged closely related sequences. CDR3 sequences were aligned to IMGT reference sequences to assign V, D and J gene segments. For a sequence to be retained, a match of at least six nucleotides was required to both a V gene segment and a J gene segment. A rearrangement was called productive if the CDR3 had no stop codons and remained in frame with V and J, and every other rearrangement was called non-productive. Following IMGT convention, CDR3 was defined as the stretch from the second conserved V-encoded cysteine up to the conserved J-encoded phenylalanine. The earlier analysis of around 640 of the donors excluded sequences that lacked an unambiguous match to a single V gene segment. In an earlier analysis of approximately 590 of the donors, V segments were called functional above 56.7% productive rearrangements and were called segregating when the between-donor standard deviation exceeded 5%. A statistical classification framework was built to diagnose cytomegalovirus status from the catalog of TCR beta chain sequences. V and J gene assignment, in a later analysis, came from comparing TCR nucleotide sequences with IMGT/GENE-DB human TR gene sequences. Using the TCRdist pipeline, a later analysis assigned CDR3 sequences along with most-parsimonious VDJ recombination scenarios. In a later analysis, every TCR beta chain was defined by the combination of its CDR3 amino acid sequence and its V-gene family, and reads without a unique V-gene family were dropped. To address suspected cross-contamination and a sequencing artifact, a later analysis removed 592 highly shared, low-generation-probability nucleotide sequences. A later analysis calculated a clonal expansion index for each public chain from normalized within-repertoire ranks of inferred template counts. In a later analysis, generation probabilities were computed using a VDJ recombination model fitted to out-of-frame rearrangements, and the results were checked against IGoR. Hypergeometric tests were used in a later analysis to score TCR-TCR, TCR-HLA and TCR-CMV co-occurrence, with a repertoire-size bias correction applied to the TCR pairs. To estimate false discovery rates, a later analysis permuted the HLA or CMV assignments 20 times. A later analysis grouped co-occurring TCRs with DBSCAN, adding TCRdist sequence similarity when clustering within HLA-allele-positive subsets. For co-occurrence clustering, repertoires with fewer than 30,000 or more than 120,000 public chains were excluded, along with roughly 5 repertoires with anomalous nucleotide sharing. TCRdb carries this immuneACCESS record with in-frame sequences only. Its versions omit some clonotypes, under half of them owing to an unresolved V gene in the studies checked, with the rest unexplained. V and J calls and clone size follow that table, whereas D and trimming were derived from the DNA. The sample has some 150,000 clones on record, about 80% of them singletons. Of the sample, 8% to 10% is held by the ten largest clones.

Based on the germline V gene, the CDR1 and CDR2 sequences are MDHEN and SYDVKM. V lost 6 bases and J lost 5 bases, and the count of bases not matched to a germline gene is 8. The CDR3, from cysteine to phenylalanine, totals 15 residues. CDR3 DNA is the only sequence kept; it has 45 bases, read in frame from the first base. Sequenced sample: PBMCs. This clonotype was obtained from a man younger than 35 in good health and CMV-seropositive. Rearrangement joined TRBV28 to TRBJ2-1; a stretch of 9 junction bases matches TRBD2. Here the CDR3 is given as CASSPLAGVNNEQFF. The base sequence is TGTGCCAGCAGCCCGTTAGCGGGAGTTAACAATGAGCAGTTCTTC.